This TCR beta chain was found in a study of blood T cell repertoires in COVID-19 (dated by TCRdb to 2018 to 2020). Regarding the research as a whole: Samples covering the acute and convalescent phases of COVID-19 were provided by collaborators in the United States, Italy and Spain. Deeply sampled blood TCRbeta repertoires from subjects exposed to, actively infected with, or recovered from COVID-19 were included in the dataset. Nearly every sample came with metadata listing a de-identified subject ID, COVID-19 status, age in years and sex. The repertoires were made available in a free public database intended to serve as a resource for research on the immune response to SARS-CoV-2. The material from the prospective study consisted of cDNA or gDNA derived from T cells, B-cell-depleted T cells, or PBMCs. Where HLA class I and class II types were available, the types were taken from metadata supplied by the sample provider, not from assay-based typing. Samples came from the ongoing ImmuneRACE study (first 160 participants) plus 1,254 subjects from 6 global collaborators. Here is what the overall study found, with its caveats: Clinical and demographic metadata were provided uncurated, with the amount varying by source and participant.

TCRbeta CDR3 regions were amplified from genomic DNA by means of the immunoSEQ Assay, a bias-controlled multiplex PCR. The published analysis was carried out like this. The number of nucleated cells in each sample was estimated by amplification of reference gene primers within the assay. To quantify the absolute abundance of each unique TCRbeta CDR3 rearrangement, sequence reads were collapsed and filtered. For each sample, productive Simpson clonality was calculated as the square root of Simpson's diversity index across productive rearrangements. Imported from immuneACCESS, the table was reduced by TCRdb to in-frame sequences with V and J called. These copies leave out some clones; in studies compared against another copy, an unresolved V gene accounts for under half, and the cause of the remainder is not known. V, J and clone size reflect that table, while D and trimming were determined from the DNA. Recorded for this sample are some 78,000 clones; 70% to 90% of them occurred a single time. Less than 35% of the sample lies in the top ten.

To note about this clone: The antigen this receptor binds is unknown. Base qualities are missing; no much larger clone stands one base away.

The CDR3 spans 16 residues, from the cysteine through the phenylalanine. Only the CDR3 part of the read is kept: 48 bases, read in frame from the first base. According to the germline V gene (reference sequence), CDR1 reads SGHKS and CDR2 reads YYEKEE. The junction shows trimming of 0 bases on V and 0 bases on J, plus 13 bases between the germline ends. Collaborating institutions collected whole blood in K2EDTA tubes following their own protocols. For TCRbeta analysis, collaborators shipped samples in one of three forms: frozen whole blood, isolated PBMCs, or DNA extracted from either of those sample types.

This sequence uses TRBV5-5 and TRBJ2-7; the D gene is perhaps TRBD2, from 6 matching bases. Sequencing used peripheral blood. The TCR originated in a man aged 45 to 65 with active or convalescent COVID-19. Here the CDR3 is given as CASSLAVGSVSYEQYF. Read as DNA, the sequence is TGTGCCAGCAGCTTGGCCGTCGGGAGTGTCTCCTACGAGCAGTACTTC.